The 30 T cell receptor beta chains below come from one sample, sequenced in a study of T cell responses to AZD1222 COVID-19 vaccine. Clones were sequenced by immunoSEQ multiplex PCR, and TCRdb holds only the in-frame ones, with some missing. The sample has around 160,000 clones; about 92% are singletons. Specimen: peripheral blood, collected on day 0 of AZD1222 vaccination. The receptors here all came from an adult in good health.

The V and J genes are TRBV5-4 and TRBJ1-2, with 12 bases aligning to TRBD1. The V gene's germline CDR1 is SGHNT and CDR2 YYREEE (reference sequence). The V and J ends lost 5 bases and 12 bases, in that order; junction bases with no gene match: 8. CDR3 length: 13 amino acids. The CDR3 is CASRPPGQGANTF. The CDR3 DNA reads TGTGCCAGCAGGCCTCCGGGACAGGGGGCGAACACCTTC.

This clone was observed once. V usage is TRBV6-5 and J usage is TRBJ1-1; 9 positions agree with TRBD1. V lost 10 bases to trimming and J lost 6 bases; unmatched junction nucleotides: 15. Germline CDR1 reads MNHEY; CDR2 reads SVGAGI. This CDR3 comprises 15 residues. The CDR3 DNA follows: TGTGCCACCCTCCTCCCACCGGGACAGGGACCTGAAGCTTTCTTT. Residues: CATLLPPGQGPEAFF.

This sequence joins TRBV9 and TRBJ1-5, with TRBD1 matching over 9 bases. With V trimmed by 2 bases and J by 6 bases, 0 bases remained unmatched. Germline CDR1 reads SGDLS; CDR2 reads YYNGEE. The CDR3 is 13 amino acids. For the CDR3, the DNA is TGTGCCAGCAGCGTGACAGGGGGTCAGCCCCAGCATTTT. It yields the protein CASSVTGGQPQHF. Full variable domain (remainder filled in from reference TRBV9 and TRBJ1-5): DSGVTQTPKHLITATGQRVTLRCSPRSGDLSVYWYQQSLDQGLQFLIQYYNGEERAKGNILERFSAQQFPDLHSELNLSSLELGDSALYFCASSVTGGQPQHFGDGTRLSIL.

The V gene is TRBV24-1, the J gene TRBJ1-2, with TRBD1 matching 7 bases. CDR1 KGHDR and CDR2 SFDVKD come from the germline V gene. The V gene end was trimmed by 4 bases and the J gene end by 8 bases; junction bases not matched to a gene: 6. CDR3 size: 13 residues. The CDR3: CATSDTTGDGYTF. The DNA for the CDR3 is TGTGCCACCAGTGACACTACAGGGGACGGCTACACCTTC.

This chain's CDR3 is CASSYRVGGYNEQFF. The CDR3 region has the DNA TGTGCCAGCAGTTACCGCGTAGGGGGCTACAATGAGCAGTTCTTC. The V call is TRBV6-5, the J call TRBJ2-1; D is possibly TRBD1 (6 bases). Trimming took 2 bases from V and 3 from J, leaving 11 bases between them. Germline-derived CDR1 and CDR2 are MNHEY and SVGAGI. The CDR3 spans 15 residues.

J is TRBJ1-2 and V is TRBV6-5; 11 nucleotides match TRBD1. Germline-derived CDR1 and CDR2 are MNHEY and SVGAGI. Unmatched junction bases numbered 10, after V lost 9 bases and J lost 4 bases. The CDR3 spans 15 residues. The CDR3 reads CASGQGATWAYGYTF. The CDR3 nucleotides read TGTGCCAGTGGACAGGGGGCAACCTGGGCCTATGGCTACACCTTC.

The chain recombines TRBV7-9 with TRBJ2-1; 8 bases line up with TRBD1. J was trimmed by 6 bases and V by 2 bases; bases with no gene match: 9. CDR1 and CDR2 from the germline V gene are SEHNR and FQNEAQ (reference sequence). This CDR3 is built from 16 residues. The chain's CDR3 is CASSLWGQVSLNEQFF. CDR3 in DNA: TGTGCCAGCAGCTTATGGGGACAGGTCTCCCTCAATGAGCAGTTCTTC.

This clone was observed a single time. This rearrangement joins TRBV25-1 to TRBJ2-1; 7 positions agree with TRBD2. CDR1 is MGHDK and CDR2 is SYGVNS in the germline V gene. The CDR3 sequence is 13 residues long. J lost 10 bases, V lost 4 bases, and 7 bases had no gene match. CDR3 sequence (DNA): TGTGCCAGCAGTGGGACGGGACTACAAGAGCAGTTCTTC. Its protein product is CASSGTGLQEQFF.

J is TRBJ1-6 and V is TRBV6-5, with D hard to call. Germline CDR1 reads MNHEY; CDR2 reads SVGAGI. This CDR3 contains 15 residues. V was shortened by 0 bases and J by 7 bases, with 10 bases between the two germline ends. This CDR3 reads CASSYSKPPNSPLHF. Here the CDR3 DNA reads TGTGCCAGCAGTTACTCGAAACCCCCCAATTCACCCCTCCACTTT.

This rearrangement joins TRBV5-1 to TRBJ1-6; 7 nucleotides agree with TRBD1. This CDR3 is built from 14 residues. Trimming took 2 bases from V and 11 from J; bases not matched to a gene: 7. Germline V gene data show CDR1 as SGHRS and CDR2 as YFSETQ. The DNA of the CDR3 is TGCGCCAGCAGCTTCAGACAGGGTGGGGCACCCCTCCACTTT. Translation: CASSFRQGGAPLHF.

The chain has TRBV5-1 and TRBJ2-6; unclear D gene. The V end was cut by 0 bases, the J end by 0 bases, with 4 bases between. The CDR3 is 15 residues long. CDR1 and CDR2 (germline): SGHRS, YFSETQ. The CDR3 spells CASSLAFSGANVLTF. Here the CDR3 DNA reads TGCGCCAGCAGCTTGGCGTTCTCTGGGGCCAACGTCCTGACTTTC.

This chain uses TRBV5-1 with TRBJ2-7; 11 bases are shared with TRBD2. The germline CDR1 and CDR2 sequences are SGHRS and YFSETQ. V lost 4 bases to trimming and J lost 2 bases; unmatched junction nucleotides: 8. The CDR3 totals 16 residues. The CDR3 reads CASSPNPGLAAYEQYF. The CDR3 bases are TGCGCCAGCAGCCCAAACCCGGGACTAGCGGCCTACGAGCAGTACTTC.

The CDR3, as DNA: TGTGCCAGCAGCTTGGGGTATTACAATGAGCAGTTCTTC. It encodes CASSLGYYNEQFF. This chain connects TRBV5-5 to TRBJ2-1; D uncertain. The CDR3 loop spans 13 amino acids. Between the trimmed V and J ends, which lost 0 bases and 4 bases, there was a span of 5 bases. CDR1 is SGHKS and CDR2 is YYEKEE in the germline V gene (reference sequence).

This rearrangement joins TRBV18 to TRBJ2-7; 11 positions agree with TRBD1. CDR1 KGHSH and CDR2 LQKENI come from the germline V gene. This CDR3 spans 17 amino acids. J was trimmed by 10 bases and V by 4 bases; bases with no gene match: 18. The CDR3 bases are TGTGCCAGCTCACTTCGTACCCCGGGACAGGGGGAGACATATCAGTACTTC. Translating it yields CASSLRTPGQGETYQYF.

CDR3 sequence (DNA): TGCAGCGTTGAGGACAGGAACTATGGCTACACCTTC. This gives the protein CSVEDRNYGYTF. This chain joins TRBV29-1 and TRBJ1-2; 7 positions match TRBD1. Germline CDR1 SQVTM, CDR2 ANQGSEA. The CDR3 extends over 12 amino acids. V lost 3 bases and J lost 2; bases outside the gene matches: 0.

The CDR3 DNA is TGTGCCAGCAGCGTTGGGCGGACATCACCAAGGTCCGGGGAGCAGTACTTC. Translating it yields CASSVGRTSPRSGEQYF. J is TRBJ2-7 and V is TRBV5-4; possible D gene TRBD1, 5 bases. CDR3 length: 17 amino acids. V was trimmed by 4 bases and J by 7 bases, leaving 27 bases between them. The germline V gene encodes CDR1 SGHNT and CDR2 YYREEE (reference sequence).

This rearrangement joins TRBV25-1 to TRBJ1-6; D remains unclear. V lost 2 bases and J lost 6, with 14 bases in between. CDR1 is MGHDK, CDR2 SYGVNS, per germline. The CDR3 runs 16 residues. The CDR3 reads CASSEGWGTPNSPLHF. The DNA for the CDR3 is TGTGCCAGCAGTGAAGGCTGGGGTACCCCTAATTCACCCCTCCACTTT.

This sequence joins TRBV9 and TRBJ2-3; the D is unclear. Between the trimmed V and J ends, which lost 0 bases and 6 bases, there was a span of 14 bases. CDR1 SGDLS and CDR2 YYNGEE come from the germline V gene. The CDR3 totals 15 residues. The CDR3, as DNA: TGTGCCAGCAGCGTAGGACCCAAGGAAGTGGATACGCAGTATTTT. As protein: CASSVGPKEVDTQYF.

This chain uses TRBV19 with TRBJ2-6; perhaps TRBD1 as D (6 bases). CDR1 is LNHDA, CDR2 SQIVND, per germline (reference sequence). Trimming left V 3 bases short and J 0 bases short, with 15 bases between. The length of the CDR3 is 18 residues. CDR3: CASSISTGTDSGANVLTF. Here the CDR3 DNA reads TGTGCCAGTAGTATCTCGACAGGTACCGACTCTGGGGCCAACGTCCTGACTTTC.

V usage is TRBV5-8 and J usage is TRBJ2-7; D call uncertain. This CDR3 comprises 10 residues. CDR1 and CDR2 from the germline V gene are SGHTS and YDEGEE. V was shortened by 2 bases and J by 10 bases, with 7 bases between the two germline ends. CDR3 DNA: TGTGCCAGCAGCTTTCCATTTCAGTACTTC. Translation: CASSFPFQYF.

V usage is TRBV7-2 and J usage is TRBJ2-7, with a tentative D call TRBD1 (6 bases). The CDR3 length is 15 residues. CDR1 and CDR2 (germline): SGHTA, FQGNSA. Trimming stripped 4 bases from V and 7 bases from J, with 20 bases between. CDR3 residues: CASSSGTYGLREQYF. The CDR3 DNA follows: TGTGCCAGCAGCTCCGGGACATATGGGTTAAGGGAGCAGTACTTC.

The rearrangement uses TRBV3-1 (or the pseudogene TRBV3-2) and TRBJ1-1; D gene ambiguous. The CDR3 extends over 14 amino acids. Germline V gives CDR1 LGHDT, CDR2 YNNKEL (reference sequence). V was shortened by 2 bases and J by 5 bases, with 12 bases between the two germline ends. Here the CDR3 DNA reads TGTGCCAGCAGCCAACCTGGGGTAGGGACTGAAGCTTTCTTT. Protein product: CASSQPGVGTEAFF.

The CDR3 DNA reads TGTGCCAGCAGCCACGGACTAGCGGGAGACTACGAGCAGTACTTC. It yields the protein CASSHGLAGDYEQYF. The chain combines TRBV3-1 (or the pseudogene TRBV3-2) with TRBJ2-7; 13 nucleotides align to TRBD2. CDR1 LGHDT and CDR2 YNNKEL come from the germline V gene (reference sequence). The ends lost 3 bases at V and 3 bases at J; junction bases unmatched: 2. CDR3 size: 15 residues.

The genes are TRBV7-2 and TRBJ1-1; D not resolved. Per germline, CDR1 SGHTA and CDR2 FQGNSA. The CDR3 runs 14 residues. V was shortened by 2 bases and J by 4 bases, with 11 bases between the two germline ends. CDR3 sequence: CASSLYVGGTEAFF. The CDR3 DNA reads as TGTGCCAGCAGCTTATACGTGGGCGGCACTGAAGCTTTCTTT. The full variable domain, in which reference TRBV7-2 and TRBJ1-1 provide the parts outside the CDR3, is GAGVSQSPSNKVTEKGKDVELRCDPISGHTALYWYRQSLGQGLEFLIYFQGNSAPDKSGLPSDRFSAERTGGSVSTLTIQRTQQEDSAVYLCASSLYVGGTEAFFGQGTRLTVV.

V gene TRBV4-1 combines with J gene TRBJ2-1; tentative D call: TRBD2 (6 bases). Germline V CDR1 and CDR2: MGHRA, YSYEKL. Trimming removed 2 bases from V and 0 bases from J, with 11 bases in between. The CDR3 contains 16 residues. The CDR3 sequence: CASSQPRESSYNEQFF. The CDR3 nucleotides read TGCGCCAGCAGCCAACCTCGGGAGAGCTCCTACAATGAGCAGTTCTTC.

The V and J genes are TRBV25-1 and TRBJ2-5, with 13 bases lining up with TRBD2. Looked up from germline, CDR1 is MGHDK and CDR2 is SYGVNS. The CDR3 is made up of 14 amino acids. Trimming took 5 bases from V and 13 from J; bases not matched to a gene: 10. CDR3 sequence: CASSPGTSGDLPYF. The CDR3 DNA reads TGTGCCAGCAGTCCTGGGACTAGCGGGGACCTTCCGTACTTC.

This clone came up once. V and J are TRBV7-3 and TRBJ1-2, with D uncertain. V lost 8 bases to trimming and J lost 4 bases, with 17 bases between them. Germline loops: CDR1 SGHTA, CDR2 FQGTGA. This CDR3 comprises 14 residues. The CDR3 DNA reads as TGTGCCAGCGCCGAGCTACCCAATACCTATGGCTACACCTTC. Translation gives CASAELPNTYGYTF.

This clone was seen a handful of times. The chain employs TRBV11-2 and TRBJ1-2; 10 nucleotides align to TRBD1. The junction had 10 bases not matched to a gene; V was cut back by 7 bases and J by 8 bases. This CDR3 comprises 14 residues. Germline loops: CDR1 SGHAT, CDR2 FQNNGV. The DNA for the CDR3 is TGTGCCAGCATCCCAACCGGGACAGGGGTAGGCTACACCTTC. Its protein product is CASIPTGTGVGYTF.

The V gene is TRBV29-1, the J gene TRBJ2-3; no clear D gene. Germline CDR1 SQVTM, CDR2 ANQGSEA. CDR3 length: 11 amino acids. Deletions cut 3 bases from V and 4 bases from J, with 5 bases between. CDR3 protein: CSVDAPDTQYF. The CDR3 DNA reads as TGCAGCGTTGATGCTCCAGATACGCAGTATTTT.

The DNA of the CDR3 is TGTGCCAGCAGCTCGCAGGTCGGGGGGCGCGAGCAGTACTTC. Its translation is CASSSQVGGREQYF. V is TRBV9 and J is TRBJ2-7; D may be TRBD2 (7 bases). The V end was cut by 4 bases, the J end by 6 bases, with 17 bases between. The CDR3 contains 14 residues. Germline-derived CDR1 and CDR2 are SGDLS and YYNGEE.